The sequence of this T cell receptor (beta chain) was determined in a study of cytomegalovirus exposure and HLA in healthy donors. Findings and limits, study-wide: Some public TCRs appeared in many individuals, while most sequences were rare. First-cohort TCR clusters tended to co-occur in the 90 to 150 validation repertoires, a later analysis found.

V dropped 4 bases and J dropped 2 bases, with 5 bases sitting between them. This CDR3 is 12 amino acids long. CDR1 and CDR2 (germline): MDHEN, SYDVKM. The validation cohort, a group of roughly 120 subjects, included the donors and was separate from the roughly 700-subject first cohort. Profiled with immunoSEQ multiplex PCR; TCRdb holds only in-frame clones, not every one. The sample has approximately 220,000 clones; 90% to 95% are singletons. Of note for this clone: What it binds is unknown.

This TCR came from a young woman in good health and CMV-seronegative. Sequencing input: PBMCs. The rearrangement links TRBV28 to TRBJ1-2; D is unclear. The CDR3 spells CASSSENYGYTF. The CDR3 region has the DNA TGTGCCAGCAGTTCAGAAAACTATGGCTACACCTTC.